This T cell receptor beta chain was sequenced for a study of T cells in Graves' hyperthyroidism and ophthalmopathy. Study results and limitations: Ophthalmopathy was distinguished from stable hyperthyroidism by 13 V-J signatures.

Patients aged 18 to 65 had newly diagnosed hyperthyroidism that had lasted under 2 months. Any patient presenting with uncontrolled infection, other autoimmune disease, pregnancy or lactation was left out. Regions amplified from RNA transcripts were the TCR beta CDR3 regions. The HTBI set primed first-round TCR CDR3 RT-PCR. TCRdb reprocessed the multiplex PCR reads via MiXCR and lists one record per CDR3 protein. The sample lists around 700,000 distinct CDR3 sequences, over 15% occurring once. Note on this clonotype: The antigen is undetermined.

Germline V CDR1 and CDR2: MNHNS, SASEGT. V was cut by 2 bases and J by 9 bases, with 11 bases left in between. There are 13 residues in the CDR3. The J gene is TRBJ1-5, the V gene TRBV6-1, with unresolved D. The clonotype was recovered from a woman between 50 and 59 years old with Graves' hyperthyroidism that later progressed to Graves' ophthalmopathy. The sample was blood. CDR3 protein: CASSEKHRGPQHF. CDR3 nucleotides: TGTGCCAGCAGTGAAAAGCATCGCGGGCCCCAGCATTTT.